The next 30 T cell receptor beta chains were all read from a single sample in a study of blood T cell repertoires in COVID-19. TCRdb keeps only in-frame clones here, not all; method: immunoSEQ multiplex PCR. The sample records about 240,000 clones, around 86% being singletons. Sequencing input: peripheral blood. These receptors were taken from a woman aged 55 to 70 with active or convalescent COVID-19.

The CDR3 loop is CASSLAGTGDLNEQFF. CDR3 bases: TGTGCCAGCAGCTTAGCCGGGACAGGGGACCTCAATGAGCAGTTCTTC. The chain recombines TRBV7-6 with TRBJ2-1; TRBD1 matches 10 bases. Germline V gene lookup returns CDR1 SGHVS and CDR2 FNYEAQ. The CDR3 contains 16 residues. V lost 0 bases and J lost 6; bases outside the gene matches: 5.

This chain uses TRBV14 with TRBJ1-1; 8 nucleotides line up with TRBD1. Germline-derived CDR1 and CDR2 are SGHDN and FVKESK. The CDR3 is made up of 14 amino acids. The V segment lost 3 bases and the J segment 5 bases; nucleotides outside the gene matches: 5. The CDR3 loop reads CASSQWTGRTEAFF. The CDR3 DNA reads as TGTGCCAGCAGCCAGTGGACAGGGCGGACTGAAGCTTTCTTT.

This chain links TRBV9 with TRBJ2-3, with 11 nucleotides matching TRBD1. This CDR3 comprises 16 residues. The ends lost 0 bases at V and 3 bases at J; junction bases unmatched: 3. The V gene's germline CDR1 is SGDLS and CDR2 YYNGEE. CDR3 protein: CASSVVGQGETDTQYF. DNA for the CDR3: TGTGCCAGCAGCGTAGTGGGACAGGGGGAAACAGATACGCAGTATTTT.

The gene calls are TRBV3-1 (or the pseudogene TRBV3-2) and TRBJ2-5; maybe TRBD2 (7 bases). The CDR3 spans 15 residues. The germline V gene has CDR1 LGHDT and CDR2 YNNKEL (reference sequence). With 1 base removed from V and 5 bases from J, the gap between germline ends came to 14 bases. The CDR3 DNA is TGTGCCAGCAGCCAAGGATGGGGGGGCGGCGAGACCCAGTACTTC. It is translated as CASSQGWGGGETQYF.

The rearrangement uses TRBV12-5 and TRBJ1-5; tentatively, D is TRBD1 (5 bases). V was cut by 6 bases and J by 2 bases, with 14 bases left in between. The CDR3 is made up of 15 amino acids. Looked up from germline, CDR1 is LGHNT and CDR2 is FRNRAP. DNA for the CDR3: TGTGCTAGTGGCTCGGGCAGGGCCGGCAATCAGCCCCAGCATTTT. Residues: CASGSGRAGNQPQHF. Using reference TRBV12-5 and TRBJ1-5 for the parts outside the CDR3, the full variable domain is DARVTQTPRHKVTEMGQEVTMRCQPILGHNTVFWYRQTMMQGLELLAYFRNRAPLDDSGMPKDRFSAEMPDATLATLKIQPSEPRDSAVYFCASGSGRAGNQPQHFGDGTRLSIL.

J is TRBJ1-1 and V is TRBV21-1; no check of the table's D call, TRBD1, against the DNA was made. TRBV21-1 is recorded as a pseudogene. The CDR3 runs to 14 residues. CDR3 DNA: TGTGCCAGCAGCAAAGCGCTGGCAGGTAATGAAGCTTTCTTT. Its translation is CASSKALAGNEAFF.

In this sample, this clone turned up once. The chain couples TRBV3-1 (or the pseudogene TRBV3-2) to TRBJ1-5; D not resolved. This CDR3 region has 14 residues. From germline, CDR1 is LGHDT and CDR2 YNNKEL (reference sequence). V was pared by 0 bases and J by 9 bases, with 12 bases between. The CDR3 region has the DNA TGTGCCAGCAGCCAAGATCGGGTTCAGAGGCCCCAGCATTTT. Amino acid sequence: CASSQDRVQRPQHF.

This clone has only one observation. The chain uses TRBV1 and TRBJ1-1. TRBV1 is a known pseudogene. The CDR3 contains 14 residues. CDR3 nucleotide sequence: TGCACCAGCAGCCAAGATGAGGAGAACACTGAAGCTTTCTTT. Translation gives CTSSQDEENTEAFF.

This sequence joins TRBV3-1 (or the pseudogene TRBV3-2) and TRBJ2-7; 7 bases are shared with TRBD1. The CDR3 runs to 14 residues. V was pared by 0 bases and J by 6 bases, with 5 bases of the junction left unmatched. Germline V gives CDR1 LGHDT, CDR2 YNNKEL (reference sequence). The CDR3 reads CASSQDGGQIEQYF. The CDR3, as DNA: TGTGCCAGCAGCCAAGATGGGGGACAGATCGAGCAGTACTTC.

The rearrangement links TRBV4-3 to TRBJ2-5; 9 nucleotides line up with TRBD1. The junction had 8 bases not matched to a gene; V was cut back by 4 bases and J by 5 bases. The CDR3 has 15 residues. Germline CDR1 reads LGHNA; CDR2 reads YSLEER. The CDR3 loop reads CASSPGDRVTETQYF. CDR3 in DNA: TGCGCCAGCAGCCCCGGGGACAGGGTAACGGAGACCCAGTACTTC.

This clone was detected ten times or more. Written as DNA, the CDR3 is TGTGCCAGTAGTCCTTGGGGGACAGGGGTCGATGAAGCTTTCTTT. Protein: CASSPWGTGVDEAFF. The chain has TRBV19 and TRBJ1-1; TRBD1 matches at 10 bases. Germline trimming cut 5 bases from V and 7 bases from J; bases unmatched to any gene: 10. Germline loops: CDR1 LNHDA, CDR2 SQIVND (reference sequence). This CDR3 contains 15 residues. The full variable domain, rest sourced from reference TRBV19 and TRBJ1-1, is DGGITQSPKYLFRKEGQNVTLSCEQNLNHDAMYWYRQDPGQGLRLIYYSQIVNDFQKGDIAEGYSVSREKKESFPLTVTSAQKNPTAFYLCASSPWGTGVDEAFFGQGTRLTVV.

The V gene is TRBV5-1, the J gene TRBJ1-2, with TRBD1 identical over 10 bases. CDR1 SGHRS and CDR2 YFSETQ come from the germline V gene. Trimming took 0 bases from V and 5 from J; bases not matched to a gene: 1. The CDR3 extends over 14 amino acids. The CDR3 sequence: CASSLGGQGYGYTF. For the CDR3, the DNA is TGCGCCAGCAGCTTGGGGGGACAGGGGTATGGCTACACCTTC.

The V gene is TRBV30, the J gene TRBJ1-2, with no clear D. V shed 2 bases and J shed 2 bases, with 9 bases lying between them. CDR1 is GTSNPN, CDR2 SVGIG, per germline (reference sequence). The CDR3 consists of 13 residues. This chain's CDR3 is CAWSTHGNYGYTF. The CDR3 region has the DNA TGTGCCTGGAGTACACACGGGAACTATGGCTACACCTTC.

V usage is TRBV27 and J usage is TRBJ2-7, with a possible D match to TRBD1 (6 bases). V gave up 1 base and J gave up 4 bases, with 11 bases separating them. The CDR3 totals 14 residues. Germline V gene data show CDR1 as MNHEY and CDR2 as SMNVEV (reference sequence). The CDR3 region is CASSLYGTPYEQYF. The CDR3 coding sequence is TGTGCCAGCAGTTTATATGGGACACCTTACGAGCAGTACTTC.

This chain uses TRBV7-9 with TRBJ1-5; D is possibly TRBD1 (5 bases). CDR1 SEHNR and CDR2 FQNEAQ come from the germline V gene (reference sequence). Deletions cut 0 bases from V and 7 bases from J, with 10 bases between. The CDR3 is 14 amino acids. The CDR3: CASSLAGAGQPQHF. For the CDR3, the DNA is TGTGCCAGCAGCTTAGCAGGGGCTGGCCAGCCCCAGCATTTT.

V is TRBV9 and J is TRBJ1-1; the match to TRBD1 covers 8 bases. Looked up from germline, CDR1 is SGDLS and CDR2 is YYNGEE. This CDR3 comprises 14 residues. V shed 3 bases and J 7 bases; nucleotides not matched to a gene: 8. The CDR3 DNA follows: TGTGCCAGCAGCGCCCAGGGGGCGCGTGGTGAAGCTTTCTTT. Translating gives CASSAQGARGEAFF. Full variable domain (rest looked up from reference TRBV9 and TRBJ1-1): DSGVTQTPKHLITATGQRVTLRCSPRSGDLSVYWYQQSLDQGLQFLIQYYNGEERAKGNILERFSAQQFPDLHSELNLSSLELGDSALYFCASSAQGARGEAFFGQGTRLTVV.

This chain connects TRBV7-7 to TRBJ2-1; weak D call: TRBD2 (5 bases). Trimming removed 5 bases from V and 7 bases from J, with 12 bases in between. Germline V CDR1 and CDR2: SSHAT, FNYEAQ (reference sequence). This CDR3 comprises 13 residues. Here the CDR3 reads CASSHAPGNEQFF. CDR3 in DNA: TGTGCCAGCAGCCACGCCCCGGGGAATGAGCAGTTCTTC.

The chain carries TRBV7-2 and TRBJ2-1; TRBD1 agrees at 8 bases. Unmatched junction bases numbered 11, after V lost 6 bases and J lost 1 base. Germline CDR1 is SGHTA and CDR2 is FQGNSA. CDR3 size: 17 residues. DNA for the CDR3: TGTGCCAGCAGACCGACAGGGGCCCGTGGGTCCTACAATGAGCAGTTCTTC. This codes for CASRPTGARGSYNEQFF.

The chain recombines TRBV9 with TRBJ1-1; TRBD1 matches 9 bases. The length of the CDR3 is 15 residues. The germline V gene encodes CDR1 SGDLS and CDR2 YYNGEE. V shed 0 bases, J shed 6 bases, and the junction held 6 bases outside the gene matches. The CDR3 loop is CASSVVGDRVAEAFF. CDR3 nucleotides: TGTGCCAGCAGCGTAGTCGGGGACAGGGTGGCTGAAGCTTTCTTT. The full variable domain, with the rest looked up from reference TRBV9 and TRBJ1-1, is DSGVTQTPKHLITATGQRVTLRCSPRSGDLSVYWYQQSLDQGLQFLIQYYNGEERAKGNILERFSAQQFPDLHSELNLSSLELGDSALYFCASSVVGDRVAEAFFGQGTRLTVV.

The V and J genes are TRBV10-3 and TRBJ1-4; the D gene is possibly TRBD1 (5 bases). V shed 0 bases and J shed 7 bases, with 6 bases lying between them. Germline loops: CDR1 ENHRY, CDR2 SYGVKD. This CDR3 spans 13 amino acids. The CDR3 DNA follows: TGTGCCATCAGTGAGTCCGGGGGTGAAAAACTGTTTTTT. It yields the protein CAISESGGEKLFF.

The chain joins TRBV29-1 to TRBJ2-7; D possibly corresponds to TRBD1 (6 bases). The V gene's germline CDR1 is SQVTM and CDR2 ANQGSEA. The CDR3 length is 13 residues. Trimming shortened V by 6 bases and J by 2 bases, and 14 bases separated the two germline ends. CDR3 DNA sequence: TGCAGCGTCGGGGACAAACTCACCTACGAGCAGTACTTC. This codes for CSVGDKLTYEQYF.

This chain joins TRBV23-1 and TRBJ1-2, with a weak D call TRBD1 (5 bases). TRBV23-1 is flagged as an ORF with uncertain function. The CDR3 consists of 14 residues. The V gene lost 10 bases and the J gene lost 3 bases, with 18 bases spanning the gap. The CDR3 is CAISTEAFDYGYTF. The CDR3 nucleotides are TGCGCCATCTCGACAGAAGCTTTTGACTATGGCTACACCTTC.

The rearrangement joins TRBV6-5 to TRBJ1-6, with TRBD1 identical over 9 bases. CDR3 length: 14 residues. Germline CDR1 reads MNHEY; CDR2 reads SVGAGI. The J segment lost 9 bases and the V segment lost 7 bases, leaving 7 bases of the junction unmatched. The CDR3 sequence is CASTGQGISSPLHF. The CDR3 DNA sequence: TGTGCCAGCACCGGACAGGGGATAAGTTCACCCCTCCACTTT.

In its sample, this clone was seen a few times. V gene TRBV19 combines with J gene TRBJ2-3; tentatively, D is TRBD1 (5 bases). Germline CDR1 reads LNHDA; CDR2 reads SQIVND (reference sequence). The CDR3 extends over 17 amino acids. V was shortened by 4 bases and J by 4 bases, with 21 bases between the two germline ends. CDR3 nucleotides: TGTGCCAGTAGTACCCTCCTCGACAGTAACTCTCCAGATACGCAGTATTTT. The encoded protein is CASSTLLDSNSPDTQYF.

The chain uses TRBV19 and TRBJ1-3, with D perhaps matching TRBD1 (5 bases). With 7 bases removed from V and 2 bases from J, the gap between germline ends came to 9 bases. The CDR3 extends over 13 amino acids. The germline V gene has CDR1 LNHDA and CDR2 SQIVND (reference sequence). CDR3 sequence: CASNRGTGNTIYF. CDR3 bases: TGTGCCAGTAACCGGGGGACTGGAAACACCATATATTTT.

The DNA for the CDR3 is TGTGCCTGGAGCCTTGCGGAAGAGACCCAGTACTTC. Its translation: CAWSLAEETQYF. This chain links TRBV30 with TRBJ2-5; no clear D. With 3 bases removed from V and 3 bases from J, the gap between germline ends came to 8 bases. The CDR3 runs 12 residues. CDR1 GTSNPN and CDR2 SVGIG come from the germline V gene (reference sequence).

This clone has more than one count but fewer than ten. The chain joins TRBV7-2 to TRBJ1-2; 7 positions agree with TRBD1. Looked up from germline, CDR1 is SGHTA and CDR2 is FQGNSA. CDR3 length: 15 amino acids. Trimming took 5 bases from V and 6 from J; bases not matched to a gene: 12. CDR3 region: CASSLRPAGGNGYTF. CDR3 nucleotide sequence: TGTGCCAGCAGCCTCCGCCCGGCAGGGGGGAATGGCTACACCTTC.

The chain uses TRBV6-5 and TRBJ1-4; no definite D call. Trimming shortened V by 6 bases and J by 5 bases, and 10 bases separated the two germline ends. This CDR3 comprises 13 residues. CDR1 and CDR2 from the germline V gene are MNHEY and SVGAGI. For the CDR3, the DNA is TGTGCCAGCAGGCGGTTGACGAATGAAAAACTGTTTTTT. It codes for CASRRLTNEKLFF.

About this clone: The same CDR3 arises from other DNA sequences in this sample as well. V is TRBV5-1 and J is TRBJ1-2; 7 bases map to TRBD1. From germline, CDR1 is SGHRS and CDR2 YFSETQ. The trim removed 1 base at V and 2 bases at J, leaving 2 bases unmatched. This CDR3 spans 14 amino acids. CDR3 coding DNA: TGCGCCAGCAGCTTGACAGGGGCCAACTATGGCTACACCTTC. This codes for CASSLTGANYGYTF.

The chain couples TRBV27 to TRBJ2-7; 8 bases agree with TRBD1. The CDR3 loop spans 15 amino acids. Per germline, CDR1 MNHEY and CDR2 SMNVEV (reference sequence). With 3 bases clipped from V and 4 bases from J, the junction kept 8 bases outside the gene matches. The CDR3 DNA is TGTGCCAGCAGTTTTCATACGGGACAGGCGTACGAGCAGTACTTC. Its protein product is CASSFHTGQAYEQYF.